Listed below are T cell receptor beta chains from one sample, sequenced in a study of blood T cell repertoires in COVID-19. TCRdb keeps only in-frame clones here, not all; method: immunoSEQ multiplex PCR. The sample records 150,000 to 200,000 clones, 90% to 95% being singletons. The sample consisted of peripheral blood. The receptors were gathered from a woman between 50 and 59 years old with acute or convalescent COVID-19. The CDR3 runs from the conserved cysteine through the conserved F or W. Fields, in order: J gene, V gene, clone size, D gene, CDR3 length, CDR3 protein, CDR3 DNA. The D gene is left open where the match is weak. The size field is filled for only some rows; it gives once, few, many or a size class.

>TRBJ2-3|TRBV28|once|.|12
CASREGRHTQYF
TGTGCCAGCAGAGAAGGGAGGCATACGCAGTATTTT
>TRBJ2-1|TRBV27|.|TRBD1|14
CASSETGTLHEQFF
TGTGCCAGCTCTGAGACAGGGACACTCCATGAGCAGTTCTTC
>TRBJ1-1|TRBV28|.|.|12
CASRQVNTEAFF
TGTGCCAGCAGACAGGTGAACACTGAAGCTTTCTTT
>TRBJ1-2|TRBV12-5|once|TRBD1|14
CASTPGQAFSSYTF
TGTGCTAGTACACCGGGACAGGCCTTCTCGAGCTACACCTTC
>TRBJ2-5|TRBV5-1|.|TRBD2|15
CASWASGSDQETQYF
TGCGCCAGCTGGGCTAGCGGGAGTGACCAAGAGACCCAGTACTTC
>TRBJ1-4|TRBV18|once|.|14
CASSEGTANEKLFF
TGTGCCAGCTCGGAGGGAACAGCTAATGAAAAACTGTTTTTT
>TRBJ1-1|TRBV5-1|once|.|16
CASSLGQTTLNTEAFF
TGCGCCAGCAGCTTGGGGCAGACTACCTTGAACACTGAAGCTTTCTTT
>TRBJ2-3|TRBV29-1|.|.|15
CSAATGTASTDTQYF
TGCAGCGCTGCGACAGGAACGGCGAGCACAGATACGCAGTATTTT
>TRBJ1-2|TRBV5-6|.|.|12
CASSLEAGGDTF
TGTGCCAGCAGCCTGGAGGCCGGAGGGGACACCTTC
>TRBJ2-3|TRBV28|.|.|12
CASKTVTDTQYF
TGTGCCAGCAAAACGGTAACAGATACGCAGTATTTT
>TRBJ1-6|TRBV27|.|TRBD1|17
CASSRDRGQGVPSPLHF
TGTGCCAGCAGTCGGGACAGGGGCCAAGGGGTTCCTTCACCCCTCCACTTT
>TRBJ1-3|TRBV4-3|.|TRBD1|15
CASSQEDRGRNTIYF
TGCGCCAGCAGCCAAGAAGACAGGGGAAGAAACACCATATATTTT
>TRBJ1-1|TRBV30|.|TRBD1|12
CAWDRGNTEAFF
TGTGCCTGGGACAGGGGGAACACTGAAGCTTTCTTT
>TRBJ1-3|TRBV30|.|.|15
CAWSRGGNSGNTIYF
TGTGCCTGGAGTAGGGGGGGGAACTCTGGAAACACCATATATTTT
>TRBJ2-3|TRBV9|.|.|15
CASSVVDGGTDTQYF
TGTGCCAGCAGCGTAGTGGACGGGGGCACAGATACGCAGTATTTT
>TRBJ2-3|TRBV4-1|.|TRBD1|14
CASSLGTGLPWQYF
TGCGCCAGCAGCCTCGGGACAGGGCTGCCTTGGCAGTATTTT
>TRBJ2-2|TRBV24-1|.|TRBD1|16
CATSDPLGQGAGELFF
TGTGCCACCAGTGACCCCCTCGGACAGGGGGCAGGGGAGCTGTTTTTT
>TRBJ2-5|TRBV30|.|TRBD2|15
CAWSVGSGGRETQYF
TGTGCCTGGAGTGTAGGGAGCGGGGGCAGGGAGACCCAGTACTTC
>TRBJ2-1|TRBV13|.|TRBD1|15
CASSLEGQGDNEQFF
TGTGCCAGCAGCTTAGAGGGACAGGGCGACAATGAGCAGTTCTTC
>TRBJ2-3|TRBV6-6|.|.|12
CASSPSTDTQYF
TGTGCCAGCAGCCCGAGCACAGATACGCAGTATTTT
>TRBJ1-5|TRBV18|.|TRBD1|15
CASTPGQGSNQPQHF
TGTGCCAGCACCCCGGGACAGGGCAGCAATCAGCCCCAGCATTTT
>TRBJ2-5|TRBV7-7|.|TRBD1|14
CASSTTTGGKTQYF
TGTGCTAGCAGCACAACGACAGGGGGAAAGACCCAGTACTTC
>TRBJ1-5|TRBV4-1|.|TRBD1|15
CASREQGGSNQPQHF
TGCGCCAGCAGGGAACAGGGGGGAAGCAATCAGCCCCAGCATTTT
>TRBJ1-6|TRBV3-1/TRBV3-2|.|.|13
CASSQVQLAPLHF
TGTGCCAGCAGCCAAGTACAGCTCGCACCCCTCCACTTT
>TRBJ2-2|TRBV12-3/TRBV12-4|.|.|11
CASSLSEELFF
TGTGCCAGCAGTTTATCAGAGGAGCTGTTTTTT
>TRBJ1-2|TRBV30|once|.|14
CAWRRVLPGYGYTF
TGTGCCTGGAGGCGGGTACTCCCGGGGTATGGCTACACCTTC
>TRBJ1-5|TRBV2|.|.|14
CASSARYSDQPQHF
TGTGCCAGCAGTGCTCGGTACTCGGATCAGCCCCAGCATTTT
>TRBJ2-7|TRBV6-5|.|.|14
CACILKGQGSEQYF
TGTGCCTGCATACTTAAGGGGCAGGGGAGCGAGCAGTACTTC
>TRBJ1-1|TRBV7-9|.|.|13
CASSPHGGTEAFF
TGTGCCAGCAGCCCACACGGGGGCACTGAAGCTTTCTTT
>TRBJ1-1|TRBV6-5|.|.|14
CASSYSELNTEAFF
TGTGCCAGCAGTTACTCAGAGCTGAACACTGAAGCTTTCTTT
>TRBJ1-1|TRBV10-2|.|TRBD1|14
CASSFQGARTEAFF
TGCGCCAGCAGTTTTCAGGGGGCGCGGACTGAAGCTTTCTTT
>TRBJ1-2|TRBV7-3|.|.|16
CASSLRHLQGRDGYTF
TGTGCCAGCAGCTTAAGACACCTACAGGGACGAGATGGCTACACCTTC
>TRBJ1-5|TRBV21-1|.|.|13
CASTVASNQPQHF
TGTGCCAGCACCGTAGCTAGCAATCAGCCCCAGCATTTT
>TRBJ1-4|TRBV6-5|.|.|14
CASSYVGGDEKLFF
TGTGCCAGCAGTTATGTGGGAGGGGATGAAAAACTGTTTTTT
>TRBJ2-7|TRBV18|.|TRBD1|14
CASSPATGTYEQYF
TGTGCCAGCTCACCAGCGACAGGGACCTACGAGCAGTACTTC
>TRBJ1-5|TRBV28|.|.|16
CASSFLRFYSNQPQHF
TGTGCCAGCAGTTTTCTCCGGTTTTATAGCAATCAGCCCCAGCATTTT
>TRBJ1-1|TRBV3-1/TRBV3-2|.|TRBD1|13
CASSQDPSGGAFF
TGTGCCAGCAGCCAAGATCCCTCAGGGGGAGCTTTCTTT
>TRBJ1-6|TRBV30|.|TRBD1|17
CAWSLDRGGSYNSPLHF
TGTGCCTGGAGTCTGGACAGGGGAGGTTCCTATAATTCACCCCTCCACTTT
>TRBJ1-1|TRBV25-1|few|TRBD1|17
CASSGRDRAMGGTEAFF
TGTGCCAGCAGTGGACGGGACAGAGCTATGGGCGGCACTGAAGCTTTCTTT
>TRBJ2-1|TRBV7-9|.|TRBD1|15
CASSLAGQVSNEQFF
TGTGCCAGCAGCTTAGCGGGACAGGTGAGCAATGAGCAGTTCTTC
>TRBJ2-7|TRBV10-3|.|.|11
CAIRSEAEQYF
TGTGCCATTCGGTCGGAGGCTGAGCAGTACTTC
>TRBJ1-2|TRBV5-6|.|TRBD1|11
CASSTGVGYTF
TGTGCCAGCAGCACAGGGGTTGGCTACACCTTC